The T cell receptor (beta chain) described here comes from a study of blood T cell repertoires in COVID-19. The CDR3 length is 15 residues. Germline V lookup: CDR1 SGHAT, CDR2 FQNNGV. V was pared by 0 bases and J by 3 bases, with 2 bases of the junction left unmatched. Profiled with immunoSEQ multiplex PCR; TCRdb holds only in-frame clones, not every one. The table lists approximately 180,000 clones, roughly 89% of them singletons. Specimen: peripheral blood. This rearrangement joins TRBV11-2 to TRBJ2-7, with 10 bases matching TRBD2. This receptor was identified in a woman aged 50 to 60 with acute or convalescent COVID-19. The CDR3 nucleotides read TGTGCCAGCAGCTTAGAGACTAGCGGGTACTACGAGCAGTACTTC. Protein sequence: CASSLETSGYYEQYF.